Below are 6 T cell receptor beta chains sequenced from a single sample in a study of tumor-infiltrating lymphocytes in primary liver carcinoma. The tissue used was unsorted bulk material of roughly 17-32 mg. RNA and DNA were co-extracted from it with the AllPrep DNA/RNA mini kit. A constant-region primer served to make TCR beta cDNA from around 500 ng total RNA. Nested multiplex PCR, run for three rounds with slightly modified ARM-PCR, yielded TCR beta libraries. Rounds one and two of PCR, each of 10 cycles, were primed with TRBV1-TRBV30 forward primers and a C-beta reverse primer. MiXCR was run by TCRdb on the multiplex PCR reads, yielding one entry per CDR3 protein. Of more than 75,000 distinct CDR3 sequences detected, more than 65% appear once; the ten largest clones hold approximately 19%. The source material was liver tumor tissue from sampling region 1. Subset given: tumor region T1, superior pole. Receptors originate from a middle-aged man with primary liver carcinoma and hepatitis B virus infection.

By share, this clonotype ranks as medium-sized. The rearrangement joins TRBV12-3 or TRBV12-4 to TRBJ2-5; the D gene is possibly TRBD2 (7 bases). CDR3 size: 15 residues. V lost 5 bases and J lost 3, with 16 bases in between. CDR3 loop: CASSSGGGWEETQYF. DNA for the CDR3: TGTGCCAGCAGTAGTGGGGGGGGCTGGGAAGAGACCCAGTACTTC.

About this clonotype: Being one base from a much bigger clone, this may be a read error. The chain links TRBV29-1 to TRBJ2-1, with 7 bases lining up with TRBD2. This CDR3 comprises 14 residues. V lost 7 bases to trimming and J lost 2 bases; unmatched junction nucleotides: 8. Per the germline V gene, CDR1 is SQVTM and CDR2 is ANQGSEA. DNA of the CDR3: TGCAGCGCTACGGGGGGAGTGACCTACAATGAGCAGTTCTTC. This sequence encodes CSATGGVTYNEQFF.

The CDR3 nucleotides read TGTGCCAGCAACTCTATGGGGGGCCGGAGGTACGAGCAGTACTTC. It specifies CASNSMGGRRYEQYF. J is TRBJ2-7 and V is TRBV11-2; D may correspond to TRBD1 or TRBD2 (6 bases each). CDR1 is SGHAT and CDR2 is FQNNGV in the germline V gene. V lost 7 bases and J 4 bases, leaving 20 bases between the germline ends. The CDR3 is 15 amino acids.

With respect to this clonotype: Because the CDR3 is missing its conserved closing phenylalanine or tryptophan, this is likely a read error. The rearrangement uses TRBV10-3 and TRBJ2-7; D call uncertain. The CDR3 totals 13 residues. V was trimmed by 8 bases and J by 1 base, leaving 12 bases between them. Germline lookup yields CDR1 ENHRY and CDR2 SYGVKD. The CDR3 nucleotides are TGTGCCATCGGCGAGTCGAGGTCCTACGAGCAGTACTCC. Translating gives CAIGESRSYEQYS.

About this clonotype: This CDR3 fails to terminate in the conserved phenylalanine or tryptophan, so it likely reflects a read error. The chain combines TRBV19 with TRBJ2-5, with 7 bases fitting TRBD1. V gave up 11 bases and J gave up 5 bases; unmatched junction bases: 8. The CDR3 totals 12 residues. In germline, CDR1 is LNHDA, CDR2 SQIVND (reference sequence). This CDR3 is CAARDSRETQYL. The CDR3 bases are TGTGCCGCGAGGGACAGCCGGGAGACCCAGTACTTG.

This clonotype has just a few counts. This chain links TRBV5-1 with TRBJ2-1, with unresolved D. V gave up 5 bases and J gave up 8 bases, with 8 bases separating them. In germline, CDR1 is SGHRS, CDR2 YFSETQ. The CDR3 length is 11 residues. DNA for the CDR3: TGCGCCAGCAGTTCATCATATGAGCAGTTCTTC. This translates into CASSSSYEQFF.